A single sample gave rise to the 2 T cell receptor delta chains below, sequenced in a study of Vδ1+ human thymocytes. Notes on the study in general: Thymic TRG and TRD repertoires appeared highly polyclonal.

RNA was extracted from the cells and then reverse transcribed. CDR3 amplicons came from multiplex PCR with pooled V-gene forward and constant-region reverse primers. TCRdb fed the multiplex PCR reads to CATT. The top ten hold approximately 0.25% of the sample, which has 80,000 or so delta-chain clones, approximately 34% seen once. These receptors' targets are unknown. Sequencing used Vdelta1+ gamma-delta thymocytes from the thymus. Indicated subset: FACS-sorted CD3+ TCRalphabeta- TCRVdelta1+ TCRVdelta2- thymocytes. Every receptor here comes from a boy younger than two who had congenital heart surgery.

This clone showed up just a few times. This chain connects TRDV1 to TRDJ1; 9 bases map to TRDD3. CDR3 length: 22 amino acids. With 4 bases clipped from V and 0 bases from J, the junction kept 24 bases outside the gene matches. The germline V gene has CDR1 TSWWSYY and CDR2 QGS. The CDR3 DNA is TGTGCTCTTGGGGGCCAAGATAAATTTCCCCATACTGGGGGAGGATACACCGATAAACTCATCTTT. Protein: CALGGQDKFPHTGGGYTDKLIF.

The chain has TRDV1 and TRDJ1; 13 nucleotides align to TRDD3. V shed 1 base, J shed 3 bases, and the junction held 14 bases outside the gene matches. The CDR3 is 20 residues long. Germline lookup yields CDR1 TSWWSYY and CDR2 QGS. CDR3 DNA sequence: TGTGCTCTTGGGGAACGATTGGGGTACTGGGGGATACGGAATGCCGATAAACTCATCTTT. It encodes CALGERLGYWGIRNADKLIF.